These 8 T cell receptor beta chains originate from one sample sequenced in a study of regulatory T cells in long-lasting Graves disease. Construction of TCR beta libraries relied on iRepertoire HTBI primers and on Arm-PCR targeting CDR3 regions. In TCRdb, the multiplex PCR reads were re-called with MiXCR into one record per CDR3 protein. The sample carries more than 350,000 distinct CDR3 sequences, roughly 21% recorded once. Regarding time point: persistent/refractory GD, antithyroid drugs over 5 years with positive TRAb. PBMC RNA served as the TCR library source. Sequenced here: peripheral blood mononuclear cells (PBMCs), sampled when the disease was refractory, from a patient treated with antithyroid drugs. The receptors derive from a female donor with Graves disease.

This clonotype has at least ten counts. The J gene is TRBJ2-7, the V gene TRBV12-3 or TRBV12-4; D might be TRBD1 (6 bases). V gave up 3 bases and J gave up 1 base, with 10 bases separating them. The CDR3 extends over 14 amino acids. This CDR3 reads CASSFPDSSYEQYF. Written as DNA, the CDR3 is TGTGCCAGCAGTTTCCCGGACAGTTCCTACGAGCAGTACTTC.

This clonotype was counted many times. The J gene is TRBJ1-2, the V gene TRBV5-8, with 7 bases fitting TRBD1. The junction had 10 bases not matched to a gene; V was cut back by 5 bases and J by 0 bases. The germline CDR1 and CDR2 sequences are SGHTS and YDEGEE. The CDR3 totals 16 residues. The DNA for the CDR3 is TGTGCCAGCAGGCCATACCTCGGGACAGCTAACTATGGCTACACCTTC. It is translated as CASRPYLGTANYGYTF.

Concerning this clonotype itself: At one of its ends the junction is not consistent with the germline gene, which may arise from a read error. This chain uses TRBV7-9 with TRBJ2-7; D is ambiguous. The CDR3 is 13 residues long. Germline CDR1 reads SEHNR; CDR2 reads FQNEAQ (reference sequence). CDR3 in DNA: TGTGCCAGCAGCTTAGCTGGACGCTACGAGCAGCACTTC. This codes for CASSLAGRYEQHF. Filled out from reference TRBV7-9 and TRBJ2-7, the complete variable domain reads DTGVSQNPRHKITKRGQNVTFRCDPISEHNRLYWYRQTLGQGPEFLTYFQNEAQLEKSRLLSDRFSAERPKGSFSTLEIQRTEQGDSAMYLCASSLAGRYEQHFGPGTRLTVT.

Many counts were recorded for this clonotype. The chain combines TRBV2 with TRBJ1-1; 7 bases are shared with TRBD1. From germline, CDR1 is SNHLY and CDR2 FYNNEI. V was pared by 6 bases and J by 2 bases, with 3 bases of the junction left unmatched. This CDR3 comprises 13 residues. The CDR3 nucleotides are TGTGCCAGCAGGTACAGGGGTAACACTGAAGCTTTCTTT. Its protein is CASRYRGNTEAFF.

This clonotype was picked up a small number of times. An end of the junction differs from the germline gene, which may be a read error. The J gene is TRBJ1-4, the V gene TRBV15, with D maybe TRBD1 (5 bases). This CDR3 is built from 13 residues. The V gene's germline CDR1 is LNHNV and CDR2 YYDKDF (reference sequence). This chain's CDR3 is CATKRGAAEKLFF. CDR3 DNA sequence: TGTGCAACCAAGAGGGGAGCCGCGGAAAAACTGTTTTTT. The variable domain in full, with the rest retrieved from reference TRBV15 and TRBJ1-4, is DAMVIQNPRYQVTQFGKPVTLSCSQTLNHNVMYWYQQKSSQAPKLLFHYYDKDFNNEADTPDNFQSRRPNTSFCFLDIRSPGLGDTAMYLCATKRGAAEKLFFGSGTQLSVL.

This sequence joins TRBV2 and TRBJ2-3, with 7 bases identical to TRBD2. The germline V gene has CDR1 SNHLY and CDR2 FYNNEI. CDR3 length equals 15 residues. V was clipped by 3 bases and J by 3 bases; unmatched bases: 6. This CDR3 is CASSEGGSVTDTQYF. The CDR3 DNA reads TGTGCCAGCAGTGAGGGCGGGAGCGTGACAGATACGCAGTATTTT.

This clonotype was recorded at least ten times. The chain is built from TRBV28 and TRBJ1-2; 11 nucleotides line up with TRBD1. Germline trimming cut 6 bases from V and 4 bases from J; bases unmatched to any gene: 7. Per germline, CDR1 MDHEN and CDR2 SYDVKM. CDR3 length: 15 residues. CDR3 sequence reads: CASSEPGQGAYGYTF. The CDR3 nucleotides read TGTGCCAGCAGCGAACCTGGACAGGGGGCCTATGGCTACACCTTC.

V is TRBV18 and J is TRBJ2-7; TRBD2 aligns across 10 bases. CDR3 length equals 15 residues. CDR1 and CDR2 from the germline V gene are KGHSH and LQKENI. Trimming removed 3 bases from V and 5 bases from J; junction bases left unmatched: 7. The CDR3 nucleotides are TGTGCCAGCTCACCTCCTAGCGGGAGTACCCACGAGCAGTACTTC. Residues: CASSPPSGSTHEQYF.